This T cell receptor (beta chain) is from a study of blood T cell repertoires in COVID-19. Study at large: Both acute and convalescent COVID-19 samples were obtained from the United States, Italy and Spain.

The CDR3 is 13 amino acids. CDR1 and CDR2 from the germline V gene are KGHSH and LQKENI. The V end lost 2 bases, the J end lost 4 bases, and 8 bases lay between the germline ends. As for this clone: Other DNA sequences in the sample encode the same CDR3.

Profiling relied on immunoSEQ multiplex PCR, and the TCRdb table lists in-frame clones only, not all of them. The sample includes fewer than 200,000 clones, around 82% of them seen just once. Followed longitudinally, the Seattle patients had been enrolled during active infection. The J gene is TRBJ2-5, the V gene TRBV18; D is uncertain. The sample comprised peripheral blood. The source of this sequence is a woman in her thirties or forties with COVID-19, enrolled during active disease. The CDR3 protein is CASSPGLGETQYF. In nucleotides, the CDR3 is TGTGCCAGCTCACCAGGGCTTGGAGAGACCCAGTACTTC.